Reported below is one TCR beta chain. This sample is part of a study of T cell responses to AZD1222 COVID-19 vaccine. Germline values: CDR1 MNHEY, CDR2 SVGAGI. This CDR3 region has 14 residues. Trimming took 5 bases from V and 3 from J, leaving 14 bases between them. Data came from immunoSEQ multiplex PCR; TCRdb stores just in-frame clones and leaves some out. The sample lists about 140,000 clones, around 92% seen once, with about 3.7% in the top ten. The origin of this receptor is an adult who received the AZD1222 COVID-19 vaccine. Sequences were derived from peripheral blood, sampled 28 days after the second AZD1222 dose. The J gene is TRBJ2-7, the V gene TRBV6-5; D might be TRBD1 or TRBD2, each matching 5 bases. The CDR3 DNA is TGTGCCAGCAGTCGGGACGGGGCCGTCTACGAGCAGTACTTC. The encoded protein is CASSRDGAVYEQYF.